These 30 T cell receptor beta chains share one sample of origin, sequenced in a study of identical twins. One entry per CDR3 protein results from TCRdb running MiXCR on the 5' RACE reads. This table holds nearly 900,000 distinct CDR3 sequences, roughly an eighth found once. The data also belong to a second study, concerning yellow fever vaccine responses in identical twins.

The specimen was PBMCs. Receptors were obtained from a young woman in good health.

V and J are TRBV24-1 and TRBJ2-7; D tentatively fits TRBD1 or TRBD2 (6 bases each). V lost 4 bases and J lost 4, with 16 bases in between. Germline CDR1 and CDR2: KGHDR and SFDVKD. This CDR3 is built from 15 residues. CDR3: CATSEGGGPGYEQYF. The CDR3 DNA follows: TGTGCCACCAGTGAAGGAGGGGGGCCCGGGTACGAGCAGTACTTC.

This clonotype turned up a few times. This CDR3 is CSVGPETDTQYF. The DNA of the CDR3 is TGCAGCGTTGGTCCTGAAACAGATACGCAGTATTTT. This chain joins TRBV29-1 and TRBJ2-3; D is uncertain. Germline CDR1 reads SQVTM; CDR2 reads ANQGSEA. Trimming took off 4 bases at V and 3 bases at J, with 8 bases between the two ends. The CDR3 consists of 12 residues.

The V and J genes are TRBV11-2 and TRBJ2-1, with D unclear. The CDR3 extends over 17 amino acids. Trimming removed 4 bases from V and 2 bases from J, with 18 bases in between. Germline V gives CDR1 SGHAT, CDR2 FQNNGV. The DNA for the CDR3 is TGTGCCAGCAGCTGGTCGAGGATAGCAAGCCCCTACAATGAGCAGTTCTTC. This encodes CASSWSRIASPYNEQFF.

This clonotype came up a few times. The chain carries TRBV12-3 or TRBV12-4 and TRBJ2-3; D gene uncertain. V was shortened by 8 bases and J by 6 bases, with 15 bases between the two germline ends. This CDR3 comprises 13 residues. CDR3 DNA sequence: TGTGCCAGCCAACCCACGGTTGAGGATACGCAGTATTTT. This gives the protein CASQPTVEDTQYF.

This clonotype was detected only a few times. This rearrangement joins TRBV5-1 to TRBJ2-7, with 8 bases lining up with TRBD2. V was pared by 5 bases and J by 3 bases, with 10 bases of the junction left unmatched. The CDR3 covers 15 residues. The germline V gene encodes CDR1 SGHRS and CDR2 YFSETQ. The DNA of the CDR3 is TGCGCCAGCAGGGAAGGGACTAGAGCTCTCTACGAGCAGTACTTC. Protein product: CASREGTRALYEQYF.

The genes are TRBV7-2 and TRBJ1-1; possibly TRBD1 for D (5 bases). In germline, CDR1 is SGHTA, CDR2 FQGNSA. The CDR3 spans 15 residues. V shed 6 bases and J shed 2 bases, with 16 bases lying between them. The CDR3 protein is CASRFQPTANTEAFF. The CDR3 nucleotides read TGTGCCAGCAGATTTCAGCCGACAGCAAACACTGAAGCTTTCTTT.

This clonotype was observed a few times. The rearrangement uses TRBV5-1 and TRBJ2-1, with no clear D. CDR1 SGHRS and CDR2 YFSETQ come from the germline V gene. V lost 2 bases, J lost 3 bases, and 12 bases lay in between. The length of the CDR3 is 15 residues. CDR3 in amino acids: CASSLETVLYNEQFF. Here the CDR3 DNA reads TGCGCCAGCAGCTTAGAGACGGTCCTCTACAATGAGCAGTTCTTC.

This clonotype came up a few times. V gene TRBV29-1 combines with J gene TRBJ2-1, with 10 bases matching TRBD2. Germline values: CDR1 SQVTM, CDR2 ANQGSEA. V was clipped by 4 bases and J by 10 bases; unmatched bases: 4. CDR3 size: 12 residues. The chain's CDR3 is CSVGPGLAEQFF. The CDR3 DNA is TGCAGCGTTGGACCGGGACTAGCGGAGCAGTTCTTC.

There are many counts of this clonotype. The chain uses TRBV29-1 and TRBJ2-7; 11 bases line up with TRBD2. Germline V gives CDR1 SQVTM, CDR2 ANQGSEA. This CDR3 comprises 15 residues. The ends lost 6 bases at V and 7 bases at J; junction bases unmatched: 14. The CDR3 DNA follows: TGCAGCGTACCAACCGGGACTAGCGGATGGGGGGAGCAGTACTTC. It specifies CSVPTGTSGWGEQYF.

This clonotype was picked up a small number of times. This chain joins TRBV3-1 and TRBJ2-5, with D unclear. V was clipped by 4 bases and J by 4 bases, with 10 bases between them. CDR1 and CDR2 from the germline V gene are LGHDT and YNNKEL (reference sequence). There are 13 residues in the CDR3. Written as DNA, the CDR3 is TGTGCCAGCAGCCGGGCGTTGTCAGAGACCCAGTACTTC. Translated, it gives CASSRALSETQYF.

Here the CDR3 DNA reads TGTGCCAGCAGCTTTCGACAGGGGGCGAGATTCGATGAGCAGTTCTTC. Protein sequence: CASSFRQGARFDEQFF. The genes are TRBV7-6 and TRBJ2-1, with TRBD1 matching 10 bases. The germline V gene encodes CDR1 SGHVS and CDR2 FNYEAQ. The CDR3 consists of 16 residues. V was pared by 3 bases and J by 8 bases, with 10 bases of the junction left unmatched.

Regarding this clonotype: This may come from a read error, since a much larger clone is one base off. V and J are TRBV7-2 and TRBJ2-7; 7 positions agree with TRBD2. J lost 4 bases, V lost 1 base, and 1 base had no gene match. Germline CDR1 SGHTA, CDR2 FQGNSA. The CDR3 totals 13 residues. The CDR3, as DNA: TGTGCCAGCAGCTTAGTGCGGGGGTACGAGCAGTACGTC. As protein: CASSLVRGYEQYV.

CDR3 sequence: CASQSHTGELFF. The CDR3 coding sequence is TGTGCCAGCCAATCTCACACCGGGGAGCTGTTTTTT. V and J are TRBV28 and TRBJ2-2; no reliable D call. V gave up 8 bases and J gave up 3 bases, with 7 bases separating them. The CDR3 contains 12 residues. Germline V CDR1 and CDR2: MDHEN, SYDVKM.

DNA of the CDR3: TGTGCCAGCAGTTTGAGGCTAGCCTTCACAGATACGCAGTATTTT. Its protein is CASSLRLAFTDTQYF. The chain has TRBV12-3 or TRBV12-4 and TRBJ2-3; D is possibly TRBD2 (5 bases). Trimming pared 3 bases from V and 2 bases from J, leaving 12 bases between. The CDR3 loop spans 15 amino acids.

In this sample, this clonotype turned up a few times. The CDR3, as DNA: TGTGCCAGCACCCTATCCGGAGGGATCGCTGAAGCTTTCTTT. Amino acid sequence: CASTLSGGIAEAFF. V and J are TRBV7-9 and TRBJ1-1; the D is unclear. Germline CDR1 and CDR2: SEHNR and FQNEAQ (reference sequence). The ends were cut back, 7 bases at V and 6 bases at J, with 18 bases in the middle. CDR3 length: 14 amino acids.

This clonotype was seen repeatedly, ten times or more. A much larger clone lies one base from this, so it may be a read error. This chain links TRBV12-3 or TRBV12-4 with TRBJ1-1, with D maybe TRBD1 (5 bases). V gave up 3 bases and J gave up 3 bases, with 8 bases separating them. This CDR3 is 13 amino acids long. The CDR3, as DNA: TGTGCCAGCAGTTTTGGGGGGTACACTGAAGCTTTCTTT. Translation: CASSFGGYTEAFF.

This clonotype was counted a few times. The chain combines TRBV14 with TRBJ2-1, with no clear D. Germline V lookup: CDR1 SGHDN, CDR2 FVKESK. V dropped 1 base and J dropped 0 bases, with 7 bases sitting between them. This CDR3 is built from 15 residues. The CDR3, as DNA: TGTGCCAGCAGCCAAGTTAGAGTCTCCTACAATGAGCAGTTCTTC. This translates into CASSQVRVSYNEQFF.

The CDR3 loop reads CSARFGNTEAFF. The CDR3 DNA sequence: TGCAGTGCTAGATTTGGAAACACTGAAGCTTTCTTT. The chain carries TRBV20-1 and TRBJ1-1; D unclear. Germline V gene sequence: CDR1 DFQATT, CDR2 SNEGSKA (reference sequence). This CDR3 has 12 residues. The V and J ends lost 2 bases and 2 bases respectively, with 6 bases between them.

This clonotype turned up a few times. The chain carries TRBV24-1 and TRBJ2-1; D is undetermined. CDR1 and CDR2 (germline): KGHDR, SFDVKD. The V and J ends lost 4 bases and 0 bases respectively, with 6 bases between them. The CDR3 length is 14 residues. DNA for the CDR3: TGTGCCACCAGTGAAGTAAGCTCCTACAATGAGCAGTTCTTC. Its translation is CATSEVSSYNEQFF.

The gene calls are TRBV20-1 and TRBJ2-7; D call uncertain. Trimming removed 5 bases from V and 4 bases from J, with 12 bases in between. CDR1 is DFQATT, CDR2 SNEGSKA, per germline (reference sequence). There are 12 residues in the CDR3. The DNA for the CDR3 is TGCAGTGCTCCGGGCCCCGGGTACGAGCAGTACTTC. Translating it yields CSAPGPGYEQYF.

The genes are TRBV28 and TRBJ2-3, with TRBD2 matching over 15 bases. Germline loops: CDR1 MDHEN, CDR2 SYDVKM. The V segment lost 5 bases and the J segment 5 bases; nucleotides outside the gene matches: 14. The CDR3 loop spans 19 amino acids. The CDR3 region is CASSRPPPGLAGGKDTQYF. CDR3 in DNA: TGTGCCAGCAGTCGCCCCCCCCCAGGACTAGCGGGGGGGAAAGATACGCAGTATTTT.

The chain recombines TRBV7-6 with TRBJ2-1; 9 positions agree with TRBD2. The CDR3 runs 16 residues. V was pared by 1 base and J by 4 bases, with 5 bases of the junction left unmatched. In germline, CDR1 is SGHVS, CDR2 FNYEAQ. CDR3 in amino acids: CASSLDEAGGYNEQFF. The CDR3 coding sequence is TGTGCCAGCAGCTTAGACGAGGCGGGGGGGTACAATGAGCAGTTCTTC. Full variable domain (missing parts from reference TRBV7-6 and TRBJ2-1): GAGVSQSPRYKVTKRGQDVALRCDPISGHVSLYWYRQALGQGPEFLTYFNYEAQQDKSGLPNDRFSAERPEGSISTLTIQRTEQRDSAMYRCASSLDEAGGYNEQFFGPGTRLTVL.

This clonotype was seen more than once but under ten times. This rearrangement joins TRBV20-1 to TRBJ2-3, with D possibly matching TRBD2 (6 bases). Trimming left V 3 bases short and J 6 bases short, with 16 bases between. In germline, CDR1 is DFQATT, CDR2 SNEGSKA (reference sequence). The CDR3 loop spans 14 amino acids. CDR3 sequence (DNA): TGCAGTGCTAGGAGCGGACACGGAGGGGATACGCAGTATTTT. Protein: CSARSGHGGDTQYF.

Many counts were recorded for this clonotype. This sequence joins TRBV20-1 and TRBJ2-2; 12 bases map to TRBD2. J lost 6 bases, V lost 6 bases, and 5 bases had no gene match. This CDR3 has 14 amino acids. Germline V gives CDR1 DFQATT, CDR2 SNEGSKA (reference sequence). Here the CDR3 DNA reads TGCAGTGCCACTAGCGGGGGGTCGGCCGGGGAGCTGTTTTTT. Protein: CSATSGGSAGELFF.

The chain recombines TRBV7-2 with TRBJ2-3, with TRBD2 matching 8 bases. Germline-derived CDR1 and CDR2 are SGHTA and FQGNSA. The V and J ends lost 1 base and 7 bases, in that order; junction bases with no gene match: 10. The CDR3 sequence is 16 residues long. The CDR3 here is CASSLEGPGGPNTQYF. The DNA of the CDR3 is TGTGCCAGCAGCTTAGAAGGTCCGGGAGGGCCAAATACGCAGTATTTT. The full variable domain, in which reference TRBV7-2 and TRBJ2-3 provide the parts outside the CDR3, is GAGVSQSPSNKVTEKGKDVELRCDPISGHTALYWYRQSLGQGLEFLIYFQGNSAPDKSGLPSDRFSAERTGGSVSTLTIQRTQQEDSAVYLCASSLEGPGGPNTQYFGPGTRLTVL.

This clonotype was seen only a few times. The chain links TRBV5-6 to TRBJ2-6; D gene unclear. Germline lookup yields CDR1 SGHDT and CDR2 YYEEEE. Deletions cut 4 bases from V and 4 bases from J, with 9 bases between. The CDR3 contains 14 residues. The CDR3 here is CASSPPFGANVLTF. CDR3 nucleotides: TGTGCCAGCAGCCCCCCCTTCGGGGCCAACGTCCTGACTTTC.

V usage is TRBV29-1 and J usage is TRBJ2-1; 8 bases are shared with TRBD2. The germline V gene has CDR1 SQVTM and CDR2 ANQGSEA. The CDR3 covers 17 residues. V lost 1 base, J lost 4 bases, and 12 bases stayed unmatched. The CDR3 nucleotides are TGCAGCGTTGAAGCCCCATCGCGGGGGGCCCGTTACAATGAGCAGTTCTTC. It codes for CSVEAPSRGARYNEQFF.

This clonotype showed up many times. The rearrangement joins TRBV5-1 to TRBJ2-1; 11 bases line up with TRBD2. Per the germline V gene, CDR1 is SGHRS and CDR2 is YFSETQ. The CDR3 totals 16 residues. V shed 3 bases, J shed 5 bases, and the junction held 7 bases outside the gene matches. The chain's CDR3 is CASSSELAGANNEQFF. The CDR3 DNA is TGCGCCAGCAGCTCCGAACTAGCGGGAGCCAACAATGAGCAGTTCTTC.

This clonotype was seen more than once but under ten times. The chain links TRBV20-1 to TRBJ2-6; the D is unclear. Between the trimmed V and J ends, which lost 4 bases and 1 base, there was a span of 11 bases. Germline-derived CDR1 and CDR2 are DFQATT and SNEGSKA (reference sequence). The CDR3 is 15 amino acids. In DNA, the CDR3 is TGCAGTGCTATAAATCCGGTGTCTGGGGCCAACGTCCTGACTTTC. Translation gives CSAINPVSGANVLTF.

This rearrangement joins TRBV5-1 to TRBJ2-1, with 8 nucleotides matching TRBD2. There are 15 residues in the CDR3. V gave up 0 bases and J gave up 5 bases; unmatched junction bases: 4. CDR1 and CDR2 from the germline V gene are SGHRS and YFSETQ. The DNA of the CDR3 is TGCGCCAGCAGCTTGGTAGCGGGACCCAACAATGAGCAGTTCTTC. Protein sequence: CASSLVAGPNNEQFF.